This record concerns one T cell receptor beta chain sequence. As yet, its antigen is unknown. These data come from a study of cytotoxic CD8 clonotypes in ibrutinib-treated CLL. Study outcomes and limitations: Clonality increased at ibrutinib response, then returned toward baseline at progression.

V shed 0 bases and J shed 0 bases, with 8 bases lying between them. The CDR3 has 14 residues. Germline V gives CDR1 GTSNPN, CDR2 SVGIG (reference sequence). Sequenced by immunoSEQ multiplex PCR; TCRdb stores in-frame clones only, minus some. The data hold about 310,000 clones, with around four fifths observed a single time. The receptor was derived from a human donor with chronic lymphocytic leukemia. The sequenced sample was PBMCs, obtained before ibrutinib treatment. The V and J genes are TRBV30 and TRBJ1-1, with D possibly TRBD1 on 5 matching bases. The CDR3 DNA is TGTGCCTGGAGTGTGCAGGGTGTGAACACTGAAGCTTTCTTT. This gives the protein CAWSVQGVNTEAFF.